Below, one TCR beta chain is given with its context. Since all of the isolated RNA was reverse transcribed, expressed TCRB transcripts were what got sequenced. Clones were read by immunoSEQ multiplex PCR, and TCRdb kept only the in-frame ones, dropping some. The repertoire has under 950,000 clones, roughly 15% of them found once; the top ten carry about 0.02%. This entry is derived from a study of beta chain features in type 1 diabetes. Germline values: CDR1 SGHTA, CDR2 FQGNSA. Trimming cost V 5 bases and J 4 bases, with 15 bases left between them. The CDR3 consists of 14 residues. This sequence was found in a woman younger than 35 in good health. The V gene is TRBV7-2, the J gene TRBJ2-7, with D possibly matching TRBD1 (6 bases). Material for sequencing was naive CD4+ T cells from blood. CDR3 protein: CASSVTGFGYEQYF. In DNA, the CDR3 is TGTGCCAGCAGCGTTACAGGGTTCGGGTACGAGCAGTACTTC.